The clone carrying this T cell receptor (beta chain) ranks as medium-sized. Indicated treatment: randomized to nivolumab then ipilimumab (arm A) or the reverse (arm B). This sample was taken from a study of sequential checkpoint blockade in melanoma. V shed 2 bases and J shed 3 bases, with 13 bases lying between them. This CDR3 has 16 amino acids. CDR1 and CDR2 (germline): PRHDT, FYEKMQ (reference sequence). Clones were sequenced by immunoSEQ multiplex PCR, and TCRdb holds only the in-frame ones, with some missing. There are 30,000 to 40,000 clones in the sample; about 88% occur only once, and roughly an eighth lies in the top ten.

This rearrangement joins TRBV13 to TRBJ2-2; the D gene is possibly TRBD2 (7 bases). Source: CD8+ T cells sorted from blood (inferred from file names), taken from a patient given nivolumab and ipilimumab in sequence. The receptor was derived from a human donor with melanoma. The chain's CDR3 is CASSLRGGGYTGELFF. The CDR3 DNA sequence: TGTGCCAGCAGCTTAAGGGGAGGGGGATACACCGGGGAGCTGTTTTTT.